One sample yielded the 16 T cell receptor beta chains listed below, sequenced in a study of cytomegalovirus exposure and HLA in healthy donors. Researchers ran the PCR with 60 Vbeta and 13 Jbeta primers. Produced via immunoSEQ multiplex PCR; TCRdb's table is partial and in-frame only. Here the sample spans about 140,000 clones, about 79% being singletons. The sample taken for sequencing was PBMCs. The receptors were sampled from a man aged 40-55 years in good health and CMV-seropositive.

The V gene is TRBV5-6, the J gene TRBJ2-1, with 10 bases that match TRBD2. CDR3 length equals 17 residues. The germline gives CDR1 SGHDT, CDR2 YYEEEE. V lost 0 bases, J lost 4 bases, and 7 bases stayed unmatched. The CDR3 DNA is TGTGCCAGCAGCTTGGGTGTTAGCGGGAGGTTTTACAATGAGCAGTTCTTC. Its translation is CASSLGVSGRFYNEQFF. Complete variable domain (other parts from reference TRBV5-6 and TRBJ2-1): DAGVTQSPTHLIKTRGQQVTLRCSPKSGHDTVSWYQQALGQGPQFIFQYYEEEERQRGNFPDRFSGHQFPNYSSELNVNALLLGDSALYLCASSLGVSGRFYNEQFFGPGTRLTVL.

This CDR3 is CASSQQYEQYF. CDR3 DNA: TGTGCCAGCAGCCAACAGTACGAGCAGTACTTC. The chain uses TRBV7-8 and TRBJ2-7; D not certain. V was clipped by 5 bases and J by 4 bases, with 6 bases between them. CDR3 length equals 11 residues. The germline CDR1 and CDR2 sequences are SGHVS and FQNEAQ.

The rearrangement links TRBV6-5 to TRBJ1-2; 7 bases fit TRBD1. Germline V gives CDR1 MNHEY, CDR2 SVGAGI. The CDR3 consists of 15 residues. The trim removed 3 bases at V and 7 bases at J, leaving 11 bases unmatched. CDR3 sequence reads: CASSYSFTGEAGYTF. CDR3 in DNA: TGTGCCAGCAGTTATTCATTTACAGGGGAGGCTGGCTACACCTTC.

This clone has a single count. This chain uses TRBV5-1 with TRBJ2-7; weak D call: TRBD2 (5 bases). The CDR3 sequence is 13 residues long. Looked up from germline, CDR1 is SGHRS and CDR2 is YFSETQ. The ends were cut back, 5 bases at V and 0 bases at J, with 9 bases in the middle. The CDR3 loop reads CASSSTSSYEQYF. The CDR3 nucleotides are TGCGCCAGCAGTTCTACTAGCTCCTACGAGCAGTACTTC.

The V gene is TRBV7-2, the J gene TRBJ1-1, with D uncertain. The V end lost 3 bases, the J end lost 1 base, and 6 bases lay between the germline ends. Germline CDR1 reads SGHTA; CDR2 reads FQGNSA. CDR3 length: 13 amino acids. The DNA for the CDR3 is TGTGCCAGCAGCTTCGGAGCGAACACTGAAGCTTTCTTT. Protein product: CASSFGANTEAFF. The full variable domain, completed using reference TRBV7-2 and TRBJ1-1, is GAGVSQSPSNKVTEKGKDVELRCDPISGHTALYWYRQSLGQGLEFLIYFQGNSAPDKSGLPSDRFSAERTGGSVSTLTIQRTQQEDSAVYLCASSFGANTEAFFGQGTRLTVV.

The CDR3 DNA sequence: TGTGCCAGCAGCATAGGTAGGGGTGGTGGCGAAAAACTGTTTTTT. Translating gives CASSIGRGGGEKLFF. The rearrangement uses TRBV5-4 and TRBJ1-4, with D possibly being TRBD1 (5 bases). Germline V CDR1 and CDR2: SGHNT, YYREEE (reference sequence). CDR3 size: 15 residues. V was clipped by 4 bases and J by 8 bases, with 18 bases between them.

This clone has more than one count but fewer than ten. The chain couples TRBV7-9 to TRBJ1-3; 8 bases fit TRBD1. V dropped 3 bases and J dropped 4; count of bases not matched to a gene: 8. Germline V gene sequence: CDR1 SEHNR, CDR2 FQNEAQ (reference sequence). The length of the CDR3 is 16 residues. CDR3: CASSLGTGFEGNTIYF. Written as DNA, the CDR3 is TGTGCCAGCAGCTTGGGGACAGGCTTTGAAGGAAACACCATATATTTT.

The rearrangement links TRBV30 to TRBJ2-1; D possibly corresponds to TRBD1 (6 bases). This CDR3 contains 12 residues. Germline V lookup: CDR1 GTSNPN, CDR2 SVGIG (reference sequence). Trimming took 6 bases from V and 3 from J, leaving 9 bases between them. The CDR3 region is CACDRYYNEQFF. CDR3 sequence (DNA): TGTGCCTGTGACAGGTACTACAATGAGCAGTTCTTC. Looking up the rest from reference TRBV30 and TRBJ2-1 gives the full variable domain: SQTIHQWPATLVQPVGSPLSLECTVEGTSNPNLYWYRQAAGRGLQLLFYSVGIGQISSEVPQNLSASRPQDRQFILSSKKLLLSDSGFYLCACDRYYNEQFFGPGTRLTVL.

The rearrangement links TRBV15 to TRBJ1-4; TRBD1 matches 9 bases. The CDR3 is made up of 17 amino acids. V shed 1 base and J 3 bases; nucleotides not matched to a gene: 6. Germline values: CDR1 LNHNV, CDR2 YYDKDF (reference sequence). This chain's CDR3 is CATSRGDRAAANEKLFF. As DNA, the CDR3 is TGTGCCACCAGCAGAGGGGACAGGGCGGCGGCTAATGAAAAACTGTTTTTT. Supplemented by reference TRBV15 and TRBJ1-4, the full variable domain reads DAMVIQNPRYQVTQFGKPVTLSCSQTLNHNVMYWYQQKSSQAPKLLFHYYDKDFNNEADTPDNFQSRRPNTSFCFLDIRSPGLGDTAMYLCATSRGDRAAANEKLFFGSGTQLSVL.

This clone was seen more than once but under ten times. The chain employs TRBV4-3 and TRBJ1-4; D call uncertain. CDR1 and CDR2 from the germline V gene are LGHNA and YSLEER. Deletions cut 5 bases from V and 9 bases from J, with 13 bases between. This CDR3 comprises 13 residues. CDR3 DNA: TGCGCCAGCAGCATCGGGGAATCCCAAAAACTGTTTTTT. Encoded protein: CASSIGESQKLFF.

The CDR3 region is CAIDTGSGEQYF. The CDR3, as DNA: TGTGCCATCGATACAGGGAGTGGCGAGCAGTACTTC. The chain recombines TRBV10-3 with TRBJ2-5, with D tentatively TRBD1 (6 bases). The assigned J gene may be wrong: the sequence end matches TRBJ2-7 better. Germline V gene lookup returns CDR1 ENHRY and CDR2 SYGVKD. The CDR3 length is 12 residues.

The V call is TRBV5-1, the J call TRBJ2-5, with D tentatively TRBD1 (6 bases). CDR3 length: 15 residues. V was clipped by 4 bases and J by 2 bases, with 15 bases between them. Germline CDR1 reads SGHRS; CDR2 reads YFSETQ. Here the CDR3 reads CASSSLRGGQETQYF. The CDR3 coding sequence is TGCGCCAGCAGCAGCCTCAGGGGCGGGCAAGAGACCCAGTACTTC.

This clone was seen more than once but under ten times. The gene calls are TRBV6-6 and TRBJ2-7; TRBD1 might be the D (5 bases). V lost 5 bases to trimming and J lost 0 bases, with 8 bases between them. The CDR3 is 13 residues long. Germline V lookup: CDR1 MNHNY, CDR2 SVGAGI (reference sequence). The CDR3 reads CASSRGNSYEQYF. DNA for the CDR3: TGTGCCAGCAGTAGGGGAAACTCCTACGAGCAGTACTTC.

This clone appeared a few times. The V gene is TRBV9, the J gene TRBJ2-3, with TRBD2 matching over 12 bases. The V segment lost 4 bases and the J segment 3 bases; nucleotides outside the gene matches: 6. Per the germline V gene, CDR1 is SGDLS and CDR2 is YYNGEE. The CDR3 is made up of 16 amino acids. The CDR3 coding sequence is TGTGCCAGCAGCCCTCCGACTAGCGGGAGAACAGATACGCAGTATTTT. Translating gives CASSPPTSGRTDTQYF. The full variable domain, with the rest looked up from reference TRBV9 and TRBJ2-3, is DSGVTQTPKHLITATGQRVTLRCSPRSGDLSVYWYQQSLDQGLQFLIQYYNGEERAKGNILERFSAQQFPDLHSELNLSSLELGDSALYFCASSPPTSGRTDTQYFGPGTRLTVL.

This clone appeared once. The CDR3 loop reads CASSLFGRETQYF. Here the CDR3 DNA reads TGCGCCAGCAGCTTATTCGGCAGGGAGACCCAGTACTTC. This chain joins TRBV5-1 and TRBJ2-5; D call uncertain. The germline gives CDR1 SGHRS, CDR2 YFSETQ. The V gene lost 2 bases and the J gene lost 5 bases, with 10 bases spanning the gap. The CDR3 extends over 13 amino acids.

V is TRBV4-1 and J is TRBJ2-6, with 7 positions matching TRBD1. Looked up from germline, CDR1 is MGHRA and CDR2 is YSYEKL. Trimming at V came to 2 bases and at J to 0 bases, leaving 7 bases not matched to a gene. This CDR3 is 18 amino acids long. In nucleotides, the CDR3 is TGCGCCAGCAGCCAAAAGCAGACAGGGTACTCTGGGGCCAACGTCCTGACTTTC. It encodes CASSQKQTGYSGANVLTF.